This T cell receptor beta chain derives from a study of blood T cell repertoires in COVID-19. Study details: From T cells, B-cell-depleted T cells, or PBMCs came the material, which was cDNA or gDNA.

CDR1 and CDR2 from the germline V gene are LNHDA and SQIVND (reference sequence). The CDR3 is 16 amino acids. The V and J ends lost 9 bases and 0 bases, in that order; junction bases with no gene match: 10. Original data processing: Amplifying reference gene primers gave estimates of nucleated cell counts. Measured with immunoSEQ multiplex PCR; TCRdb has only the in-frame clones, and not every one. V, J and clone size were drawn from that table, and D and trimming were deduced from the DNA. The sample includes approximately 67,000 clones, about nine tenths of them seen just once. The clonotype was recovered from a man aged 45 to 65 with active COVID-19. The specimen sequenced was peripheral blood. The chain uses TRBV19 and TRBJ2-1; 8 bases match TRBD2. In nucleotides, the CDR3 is TGTGCCAGCCGGGGGGGTAGCGGAAGCTCCTACAATGAGCAGTTCTTC. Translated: CASRGGSGSSYNEQFF. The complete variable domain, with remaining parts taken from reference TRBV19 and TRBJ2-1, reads DGGITQSPKYLFRKEGQNVTLSCEQNLNHDAMYWYRQDPGQGLRLIYYSQIVNDFQKGDIAEGYSVSREKKESFPLTVTSAQKNPTAFYLCASRGGSGSSYNEQFFGPGTRLTVL.